Detailed here is one T cell receptor (beta chain). Authors' analysis steps: Scientists estimated how many nucleated cells there were by amplifying reference gene primers. Some clones are missing from TCRdb's copy, which holds only in-frame ones; the method was immunoSEQ multiplex PCR. V and J calls and clone size are as listed in that table; D and trimming were resolved from the DNA. The repertoire includes over 150,000 clones, about 87% of them detected once, and 3% to 4.5% sits in the top ten. This sample was included in a study of blood T cell repertoires in COVID-19. Study as a whole: COVID-19 samples collected from the United States, Italy and Spain covered acute and convalescent phases. PBMCs, B-cell-depleted T cells, or T cells were the source of the cDNA or gDNA that made up the material.

The CDR3 has 15 amino acids. Germline V gene data show CDR1 as LGHNA and CDR2 as YNFKEQ. V was clipped by 3 bases and J by 4 bases; unmatched bases: 3. The origin of this receptor is a woman aged 55-70 years who had recovered from COVID-19. This rearrangement joins TRBV4-2 to TRBJ2-2; 9 nucleotides align to TRBD2. The sample was peripheral blood. The DNA for the CDR3 is TGTGCCAGCAGCCAGCAGGGACTAGCCACCGGGGAGCTGTTTTTT. The encoded protein is CASSQQGLATGELFF.